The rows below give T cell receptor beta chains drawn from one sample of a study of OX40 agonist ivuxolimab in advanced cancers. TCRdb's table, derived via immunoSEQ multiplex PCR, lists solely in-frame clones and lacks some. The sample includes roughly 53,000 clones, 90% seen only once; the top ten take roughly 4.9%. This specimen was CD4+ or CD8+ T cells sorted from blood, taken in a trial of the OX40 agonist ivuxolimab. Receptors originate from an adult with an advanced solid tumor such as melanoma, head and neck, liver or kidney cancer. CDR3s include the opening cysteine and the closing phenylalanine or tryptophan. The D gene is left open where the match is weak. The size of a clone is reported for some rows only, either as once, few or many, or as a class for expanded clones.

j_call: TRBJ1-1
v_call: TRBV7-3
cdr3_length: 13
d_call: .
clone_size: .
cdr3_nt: TGTGCCAGCAGCCCCAGAGTCTACTCTGAAGCTTTCTTT
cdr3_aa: CASSPRVYSEAFF

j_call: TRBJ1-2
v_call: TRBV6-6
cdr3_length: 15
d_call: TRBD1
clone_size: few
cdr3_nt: TGTGCCAGCAGTTACTCAGGACAGGGTTACTATGGCTACACCTTC
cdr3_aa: CASSYSGQGYYGYTF

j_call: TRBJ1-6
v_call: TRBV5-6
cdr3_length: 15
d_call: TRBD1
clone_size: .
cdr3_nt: TGTGCCAGCAGCTTGGGACAGGGGTATAATTCACCCCTCCACTTT
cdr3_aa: CASSLGQGYNSPLHF

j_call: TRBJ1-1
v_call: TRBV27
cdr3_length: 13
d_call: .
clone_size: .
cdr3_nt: TGTGCCAGCAGTTTAGGCAGGAACACTGAAGCTTTCTTT
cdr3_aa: CASSLGRNTEAFF

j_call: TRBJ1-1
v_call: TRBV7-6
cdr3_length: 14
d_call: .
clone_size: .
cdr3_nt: TGTGCCAGCAGCTTAGCCGGGACGAACACTGAAGCTTTCTTT
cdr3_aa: CASSLAGTNTEAFF

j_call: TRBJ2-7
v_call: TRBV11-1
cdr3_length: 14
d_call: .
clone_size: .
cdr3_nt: TGTGCCAGCACCCCTAGCGTACCCACGGACGAGCAGTACTTC
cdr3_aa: CASTPSVPTDEQYF

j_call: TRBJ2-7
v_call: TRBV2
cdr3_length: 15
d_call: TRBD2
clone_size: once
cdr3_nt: TGTGCCAGCAGGTTTAGCCTAGCGGGAGAGGGGGAGCAGTACTTC
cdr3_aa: CASRFSLAGEGEQYF

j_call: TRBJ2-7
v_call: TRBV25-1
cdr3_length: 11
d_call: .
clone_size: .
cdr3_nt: TGTGCCAGCAGTGCCGCATACGAGCAGTACTTC
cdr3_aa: CASSAAYEQYF

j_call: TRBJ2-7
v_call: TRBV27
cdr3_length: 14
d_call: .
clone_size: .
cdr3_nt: TGTCCGCAGCAGCCTGGGGCCTACCGCTACGAGCAGTACTTC
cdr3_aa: CPQQPGAYRYEQYF

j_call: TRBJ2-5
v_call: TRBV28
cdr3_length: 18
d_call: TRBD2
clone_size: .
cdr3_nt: TGTGCCAGCAGTTTATGGGGACTAGCGGGAGGAGGGCAAGAGACCCAGTACTTC
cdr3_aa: CASSLWGLAGGGQETQYF

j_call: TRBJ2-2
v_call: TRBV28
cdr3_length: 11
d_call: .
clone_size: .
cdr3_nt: TGTGCCAGCAGCCTCCGTGGGGAGCTGTTTTTT
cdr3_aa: CASSLRGELFF

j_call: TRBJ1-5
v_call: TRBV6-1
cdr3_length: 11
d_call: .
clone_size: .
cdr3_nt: TGTGCCAGCAGGGGGCAGTTGCCCCAGCATTTT
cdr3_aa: CASRGQLPQHF

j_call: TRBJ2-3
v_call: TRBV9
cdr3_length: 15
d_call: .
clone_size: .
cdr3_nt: TGTGCCAGCAGCGTAGAACAGTCCCTGCAGGATACGCAGTATTTT
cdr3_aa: CASSVEQSLQDTQYF

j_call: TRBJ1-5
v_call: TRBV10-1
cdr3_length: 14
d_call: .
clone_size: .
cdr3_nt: TGCGCCAGCAGTGCCGGGGGGGGCAATCAGCCCCAGCATTTT
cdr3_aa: CASSAGGGNQPQHF

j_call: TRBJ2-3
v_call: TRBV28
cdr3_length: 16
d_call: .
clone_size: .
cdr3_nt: TGTGCCAGCAGTCCTATCGGGCAGGGAGACACAGATACGCAGTATTTT
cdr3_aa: CASSPIGQGDTDTQYF

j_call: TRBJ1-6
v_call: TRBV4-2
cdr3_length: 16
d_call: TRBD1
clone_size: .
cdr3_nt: TGTGCCAGCAGCTACGGACAGGCCATTTCAAATTCACCCCTCCACTTT
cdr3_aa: CASSYGQAISNSPLHF

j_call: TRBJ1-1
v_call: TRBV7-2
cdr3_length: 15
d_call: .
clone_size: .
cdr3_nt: TGTGCCAGCAGCCTCGGATCTACAAAGGACACTGAAGCTTTCTTT
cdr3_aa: CASSLGSTKDTEAFF

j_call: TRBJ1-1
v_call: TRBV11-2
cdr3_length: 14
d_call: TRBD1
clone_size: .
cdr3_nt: TGTGCCAGCAGAGGACAGGGGGCGAATACTGAAGCTTTCTTT
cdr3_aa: CASRGQGANTEAFF

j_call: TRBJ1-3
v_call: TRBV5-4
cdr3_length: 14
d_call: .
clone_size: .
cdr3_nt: TGTGCCAGCCAGAGGGTGAACTCTGGAAACACCATATATTTT
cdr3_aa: CASQRVNSGNTIYF

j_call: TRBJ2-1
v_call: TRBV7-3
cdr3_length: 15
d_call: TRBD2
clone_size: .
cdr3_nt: TGTGCCAGCAGCGAACCCGGAACTAGCGGGGGTGAGCAGTTCTTC
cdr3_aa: CASSEPGTSGGEQFF

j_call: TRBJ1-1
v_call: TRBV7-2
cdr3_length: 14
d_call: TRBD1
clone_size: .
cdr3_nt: TGTGCCAGCAGATATACAGGGGGCGGCACTGAAGCTTTCTTT
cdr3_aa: CASRYTGGGTEAFF

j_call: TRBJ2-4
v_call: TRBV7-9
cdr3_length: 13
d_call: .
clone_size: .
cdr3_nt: TGTGCCAGCAGCTTAGACGGGCTAAACATTCAGTACTTC
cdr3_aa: CASSLDGLNIQYF

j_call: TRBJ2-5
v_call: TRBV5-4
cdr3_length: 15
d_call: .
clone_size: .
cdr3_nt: TGTGCCAGCAGCCCACAGGGTATTAGGTCAGAGACCCAGTACTTC
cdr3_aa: CASSPQGIRSETQYF

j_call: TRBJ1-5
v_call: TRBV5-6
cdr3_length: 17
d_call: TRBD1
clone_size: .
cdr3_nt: TGTGCCAGCAGCAAGGGACAGGGGGCAGGTAGCAATCAGCCCCAGCATTTT
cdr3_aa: CASSKGQGAGSNQPQHF

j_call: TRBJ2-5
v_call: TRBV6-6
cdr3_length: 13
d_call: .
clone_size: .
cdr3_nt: TGTGCCAGCAGTGCCGGGACCGCCGGGGAGCAGTACTTC
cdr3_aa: CASSAGTAGEQYF

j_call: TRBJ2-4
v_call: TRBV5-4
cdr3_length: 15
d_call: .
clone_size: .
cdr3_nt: TGTGCCAGCAGCCCGAAAAACGTAGCCAAAAACATTCAGTACTTC
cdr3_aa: CASSPKNVAKNIQYF

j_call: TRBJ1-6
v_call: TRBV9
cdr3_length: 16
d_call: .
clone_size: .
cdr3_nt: TGTGCCAGCAGCGCCCGACAGGACGTTGCTAATTCACCCCTCCACTTT
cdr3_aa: CASSARQDVANSPLHF

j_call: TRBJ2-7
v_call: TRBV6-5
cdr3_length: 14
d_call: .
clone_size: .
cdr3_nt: TGTGCCAGCAGTTATGTGGCAGATACCTACGAGCAGTACTTC
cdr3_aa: CASSYVADTYEQYF

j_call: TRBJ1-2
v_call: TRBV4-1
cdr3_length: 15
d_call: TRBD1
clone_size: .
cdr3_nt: TGCGCCAGCAGCCAAGGGGACAGAACGAACTATGGCTACACCTTC
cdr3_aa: CASSQGDRTNYGYTF

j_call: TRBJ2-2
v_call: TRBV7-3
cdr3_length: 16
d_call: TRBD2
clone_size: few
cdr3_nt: TGTGCCAGCAGCCCCGTGAGCGGGGGCCTGGGCGGGGAGCTGTTTTTT
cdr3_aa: CASSPVSGGLGGELFF

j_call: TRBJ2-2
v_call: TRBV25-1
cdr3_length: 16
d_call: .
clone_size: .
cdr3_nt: TGTGCCAGCAGTCGTTCTGGGGGGACGGGCACCGGGGAGCTGTTTTTT
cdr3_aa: CASSRSGGTGTGELFF

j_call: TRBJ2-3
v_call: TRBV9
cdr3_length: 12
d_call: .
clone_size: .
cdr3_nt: TGTGCCAGCAGCGTAGGCGGGGATACGCAGTATTTT
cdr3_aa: CASSVGGDTQYF

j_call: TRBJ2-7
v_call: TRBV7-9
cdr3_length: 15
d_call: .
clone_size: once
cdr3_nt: TGTGCCAGCAGCTTAGGGGGTCCCTTAGTTGACGAGCAGTACTTC
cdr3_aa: CASSLGGPLVDEQYF

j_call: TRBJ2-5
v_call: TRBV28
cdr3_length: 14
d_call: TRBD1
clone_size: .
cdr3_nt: TGTGCCAGCAGTTCCCCGGGACAGCAAGAGACCCAGTACTTC
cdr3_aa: CASSSPGQQETQYF

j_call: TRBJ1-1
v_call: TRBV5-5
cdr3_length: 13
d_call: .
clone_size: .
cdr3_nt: TGTGCCAGCAGGATGGGATTGAACACTGAAGCTTTCTTT
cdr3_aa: CASRMGLNTEAFF

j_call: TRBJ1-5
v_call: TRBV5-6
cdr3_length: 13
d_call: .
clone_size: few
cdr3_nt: TGTGCCAGCAGCTTGGGTAGCAATCAGCCCCAGCATTTT
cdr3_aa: CASSLGSNQPQHF

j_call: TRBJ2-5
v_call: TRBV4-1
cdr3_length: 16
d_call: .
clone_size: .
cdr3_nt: TGCGCCAGCAGCCTACTCAGGGCCCCATCCCAAGAGACCCAGTACTTC
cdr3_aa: CASSLLRAPSQETQYF

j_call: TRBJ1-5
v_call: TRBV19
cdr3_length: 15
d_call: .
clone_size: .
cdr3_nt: TGTGCCAGTAGTATTACGGCCAGTCCTAATCAGCCCCAGCATTTT
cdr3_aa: CASSITASPNQPQHF

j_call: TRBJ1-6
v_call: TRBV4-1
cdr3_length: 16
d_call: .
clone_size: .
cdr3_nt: TGCGCCAGCAGCCAAGAGGCGAGTAGCTATAATTCACCCCTCCACTTT
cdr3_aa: CASSQEASSYNSPLHF

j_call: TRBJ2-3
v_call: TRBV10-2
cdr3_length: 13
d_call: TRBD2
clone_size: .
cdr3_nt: TGCGCCAGCAGTGAGCGGGAGGGGGTCACGCAGTATTTT
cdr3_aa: CASSEREGVTQYF